This T cell receptor (beta chain) was observed in a study of follicular helper T cells after annual influenza vaccination. Study-level background: Days 0, 7 and 28 post-vaccination were the blood draw times.

Study findings and constraints: ICOS-CD38- cTfh most often held earlier Day 7 ICOS+CD38+ clones. ICOS+CD38+ cTfh clonality change tracked circulating plasmablast frequency change.

About this clone itself: The target antigen is unknown.

Time point described: 2014-2015 season, pre-vaccination. Donors were community-dwelling with no influenza vaccine in the prior 6 months. The method was immunoSEQ multiplex PCR; TCRdb's version includes in-frame clones alone and lacks a portion of them. The table includes 10,000 to 15,000 clones, around 82% detected once. The CDR3 is 15 residues long. Trimming removed 6 bases from V and 6 bases from J; junction bases left unmatched: 8. The germline V gene has CDR1 LGHNA and CDR2 YNFKEQ. The sequence derives from an adult who received the influenza vaccine. This chain uses TRBV4-2 with TRBJ2-5; 12 nucleotides align to TRBD2. The specimen comprised CXCR5- memory CD4+ T cells sorted from blood, sampled on the day of influenza vaccination. In DNA, the CDR3 is TGTGCCAGCAGTCCTCGGACTAGCGGGGACAAGACCCAGTACTTC. It codes for CASSPRTSGDKTQYF.